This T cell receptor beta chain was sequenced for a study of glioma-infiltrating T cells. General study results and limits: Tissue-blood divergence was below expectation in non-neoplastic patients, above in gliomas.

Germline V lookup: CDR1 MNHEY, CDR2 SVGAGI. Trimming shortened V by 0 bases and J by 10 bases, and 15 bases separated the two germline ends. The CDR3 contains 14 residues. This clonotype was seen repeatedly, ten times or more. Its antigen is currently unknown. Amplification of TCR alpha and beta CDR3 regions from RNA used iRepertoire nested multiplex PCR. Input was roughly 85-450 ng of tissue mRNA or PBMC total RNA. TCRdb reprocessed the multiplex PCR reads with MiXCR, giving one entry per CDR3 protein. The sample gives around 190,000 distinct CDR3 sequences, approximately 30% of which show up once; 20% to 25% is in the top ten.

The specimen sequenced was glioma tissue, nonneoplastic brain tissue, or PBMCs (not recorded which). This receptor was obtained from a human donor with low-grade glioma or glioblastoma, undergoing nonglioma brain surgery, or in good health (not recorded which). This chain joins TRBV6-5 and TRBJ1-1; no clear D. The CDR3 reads CASSYSNAPWRAFF. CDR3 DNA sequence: TGTGCCAGCAGTTACTCGAATGCACCTTGGCGAGCTTTCTTT.